The clone carrying this TCR beta chain was seen more than once but under ten times. The record originates from a study of T cells of healthy individuals. Germline CDR1 is SGHVS and CDR2 is FQNEAQ. The CDR3 runs to 11 residues. The V and J ends lost 3 bases and 4 bases respectively, with 1 base between them. TCRdb recomputed calls from the 5' RACE reads with MiXCR, one row per CDR3 protein. Found here are around 63,000 distinct CDR3 sequences, around 15% of them singletons; the top ten hold around 4.6%. J is TRBJ2-1 and V is TRBV7-8; D remains ambiguous. This clonotype originated in a human donor in good health. As DNA, the CDR3 is TGTGCCAGCAGCTTTTACAATGAGCAGTTCTTC. Translation: CASSFYNEQFF. Variable domain in full (rest from reference TRBV7-8 and TRBJ2-1): GAGVSQSPRYKVAKRGQDVALRCDPISGHVSLFWYQQALGQGPEFLTYFQNEAQLDKSGLPSDRFFAERPEGSVSTLKIQRTQQEDSAVYLCASSFYNEQFFGPGTRLTVL.